Shown below are 20 T cell receptor beta chains from a single sample sequenced in a study of blood T cells in healthy people across ages. A J-beta primer mix and a sample-barcoded 5' primer were used in a second PCR of roughly 7 to 12 cycles. TCRdb ran MiXCR on the 5' RACE reads and lists one entry per CDR3 protein. The sample shows approximately 800,000 distinct CDR3 sequences, 25% of them seen only once. These records were also assigned to another study, of T cells of mothers and their children.

The sequencing input was blood. Receptors were obtained from a boy younger than 18 in good health.

This chain uses TRBV7-9 with TRBJ2-1; D uncertain. Germline-derived CDR1 and CDR2 are SEHNR and FQNEAQ (reference sequence). Trimming removed 3 bases at V and 7 bases at J, with 10 bases between. The CDR3 covers 13 residues. The CDR3 here is CASSLGLHNEQFF. CDR3 nucleotides: TGTGCCAGCAGCTTGGGCTTGCATAATGAGCAGTTCTTC.

V and J are TRBV30 and TRBJ2-5; no clear D gene. V was trimmed by 0 bases and J by 0 bases, leaving 14 bases between them. The germline gives CDR1 GTSNPN, CDR2 SVGIG (reference sequence). The CDR3 extends over 16 amino acids. CDR3 DNA: TGTGCCTGGAGTGTACCCGACTTCGGTTACCAAGAGACCCAGTACTTC. Amino acids: CAWSVPDFGYQETQYF.

This clonotype is a singleton in its sample. CDR3 in DNA: TGTGCCAGCAGTTTGAAGTCAAGCTCCTACAATGAGCAGTTCTTC. This gives the protein CASSLKSSSYNEQFF. V is TRBV28 and J is TRBJ2-1; no firm D call. With 3 bases removed from V and 0 bases from J, the gap between germline ends came to 9 bases. The CDR3 spans 15 residues. The germline gives CDR1 MDHEN, CDR2 SYDVKM. Filled out from reference TRBV28 and TRBJ2-1, the complete variable domain reads DVKVTQSSRYLVKRTGEKVFLECVQDMDHENMFWYRQDPGLGLRLIYFSYDVKMKEKGDIPEGYSVSREKKERFSLILESASTNQTSMYLCASSLKSSSYNEQFFGPGTRLTVL.

The chain recombines TRBV20-1 with TRBJ1-2, with D possibly TRBD1 on 5 matching bases. Germline V lookup: CDR1 DFQATT, CDR2 SNEGSKA (reference sequence). The CDR3 is made up of 12 amino acids. V lost 4 bases, J lost 4 bases, and 10 bases lay in between. CDR3 sequence reads: CSATDSLYGYTF. The CDR3 nucleotides are TGCAGTGCTACCGACAGCCTCTATGGCTACACCTTC.

This clonotype was counted a few times. J is TRBJ1-4 and V is TRBV7-8, with 8 bases aligning to TRBD1. This CDR3 comprises 16 residues. Trimming removed 3 bases from V and 4 bases from J; junction bases left unmatched: 7. CDR1 is SGHVS, CDR2 FQNEAQ, per germline. CDR3 nucleotides: TGTGCCAGCAGCTTCGAGGGGACAGGACTTAATGAAAAACTGTTTTTT. Translated: CASSFEGTGLNEKLFF.

The V gene is TRBV7-9, the J gene TRBJ2-5; no firm D call. The J call may be incorrect, as the DNA end agrees better with TRBJ2-7. The CDR3 is 15 residues long. Germline values: CDR1 SEHNR, CDR2 FQNEAQ (reference sequence). CDR3 nucleotide sequence: TGTGCCAGCAGCTTAGGCCATTTCAGCTCCTACGAGCAGTACTTC. Encoded protein: CASSLGHFSSYEQYF.

The chain couples TRBV4-2 to TRBJ2-7; the D is unclear. CDR3 length: 16 amino acids. Trimming pared 0 bases from V and 2 bases from J, leaving 14 bases between. Germline-derived CDR1 and CDR2 are LGHNA and YNFKEQ. DNA for the CDR3: TGTGCCAGCAGCCAAGAGTTGGGATTGGCAACCTACGAGCAGTACTTC. This codes for CASSQELGLATYEQYF.

A word on this clonotype: A clone one base away is much larger, so this may be a read error. J is TRBJ2-5 and V is TRBV4-3; possibly TRBD1 for D (6 bases). This CDR3 comprises 13 residues. The germline gives CDR1 LGHNA, CDR2 YSLEER. The CDR3 coding sequence is TGCGCCGGCAGCCGGACAGACCAAGAGACCCAGTACTTC. This translates into CAGSRTDQETQYF.

This clonotype came up a few times. At one end the junction does not follow the germline gene, possibly because of a read error. V is TRBV20-1 and J is TRBJ2-5; 8 positions agree with TRBD1. The J call may be mistaken, given a closer DNA end match to TRBJ2-7. The CDR3 covers 13 residues. Germline V lookup: CDR1 DFQATT, CDR2 SNEGSKA (reference sequence). The CDR3 spells CGAGDRLRYEQYF. The CDR3, as DNA: TGCGGTGCTGGGGACAGGTTGAGATACGAGCAGTACTTC.

The J gene is TRBJ1-2, the V gene TRBV7-9; D is undetermined. With 3 bases removed from V and 8 bases from J, the gap between germline ends came to 19 bases. This CDR3 comprises 15 residues. Germline CDR1 SEHNR, CDR2 FQNEAQ (reference sequence). CDR3 loop: CASSLGSAGPSGYTF. CDR3 in DNA: TGTGCCAGCAGCTTGGGGTCCGCAGGCCCCTCCGGCTACACCTTC.

J is TRBJ2-7 and V is TRBV2; 11 nucleotides match TRBD2. Germline loops: CDR1 SNHLY, CDR2 FYNNEI. V shed 4 bases and J 2 bases; nucleotides not matched to a gene: 4. The CDR3 is 15 amino acids. CDR3 DNA: TGTGCCAGCAGTGCCACTAGCGGGGGCGCCTACGAGCAGTACTTC. Its protein product is CASSATSGGAYEQYF.

This clonotype was observed a few times. The chain is built from TRBV5-5 and TRBJ1-2; 12 bases line up with TRBD1. This CDR3 has 16 residues. The ends lost 4 bases at V and 5 bases at J; junction bases unmatched: 9. Germline V gene sequence: CDR1 SGHKS, CDR2 YYEKEE (reference sequence). The CDR3 region has the DNA TGTGCCAGCAGCGTTTACCCGGGACAGGGGGCTTATGGCTACACCTTC. Amino acids: CASSVYPGQGAYGYTF.

The rearrangement uses TRBV6-5 and TRBJ1-6; D is possibly TRBD1 (6 bases). This CDR3 comprises 19 residues. V was trimmed by 0 bases and J by 0 bases, leaving 15 bases between them. Germline-derived CDR1 and CDR2 are MNHEY and SVGAGI. CDR3: CASSYSGSQGSSYNSPLHF. CDR3 nucleotide sequence: TGTGCCAGCAGTTACTCGGGTAGTCAGGGGAGCTCCTATAATTCACCCCTCCACTTT.

The V call is TRBV7-9, the J call TRBJ2-6, with D possibly TRBD1 on 5 matching bases. Per germline, CDR1 SEHNR and CDR2 FQNEAQ (reference sequence). V was clipped by 3 bases and J by 0 bases, with 12 bases between them. This CDR3 comprises 17 residues. CDR3 DNA: TGTGCCAGCAGCTTCCAGGGCTTAAGCTCTGGGGCCAACGTCCTGACTTTC. It encodes CASSFQGLSSGANVLTF.

This clonotype was seen a few times. The rearrangement joins TRBV28 to TRBJ1-2, with 8 bases fitting TRBD1. The CDR3 covers 14 residues. Trimming removed 8 bases from V and 4 bases from J; junction bases left unmatched: 9. CDR1 is MDHEN and CDR2 is SYDVKM in the germline V gene. The CDR3 here is CASEARGRIYGYTF. In nucleotides, the CDR3 is TGTGCCAGCGAGGCCAGGGGGCGCATCTATGGCTACACCTTC.

Written as DNA, the CDR3 is TGTGCCAGCAGGGAATCCGGGACAGAGAACTATGGCTACACCTTC. The encoded protein is CASRESGTENYGYTF. The chain recombines TRBV6-1 with TRBJ1-2; 7 nucleotides agree with TRBD1. V shed 6 bases and J 2 bases; nucleotides not matched to a gene: 9. This CDR3 has 15 amino acids. The V gene's germline CDR1 is MNHNS and CDR2 SASEGT.

This clonotype was observed a few times. The V gene is TRBV4-3, the J gene TRBJ2-2; 7 bases are a match to TRBD1. The trim removed 0 bases at V and 0 bases at J, leaving 7 bases unmatched. Germline V gene data show CDR1 as LGHNA and CDR2 as YSLEER. CDR3 size: 18 residues. The CDR3 sequence: CASSQDGTATSNTGELFF. In DNA form, the CDR3 reads TGCGCCAGCAGCCAAGATGGGACAGCGACCTCGAACACCGGGGAGCTGTTTTTT.

The chain combines TRBV5-1 with TRBJ2-3, with TRBD1 matching over 8 bases. The CDR3 is made up of 15 amino acids. V trimming: 3 bases; J trimming: 4 bases; junction bases outside the gene matches: 7. CDR1 is SGHRS and CDR2 is YFSETQ in the germline V gene. For the CDR3, the DNA is TGCGCCAGCAGCTCGGAGGACAGGGCAGCAGATACGCAGTATTTT. Translated: CASSSEDRAADTQYF.

This clonotype was detected only a few times. This chain uses TRBV15 with TRBJ1-2; possibly TRBD1 for D (5 bases). The CDR3 runs 18 residues. The germline gives CDR1 LNHNV, CDR2 YYDKDF (reference sequence). V lost 0 bases and J 0 bases, leaving 17 bases between the germline ends. The CDR3 DNA reads TGTGCCACCAGCAGAGAGCCGGCAGGGATTTACCCTAACTATGGCTACACCTTC. The encoded protein is CATSREPAGIYPNYGYTF. Supplemented by reference TRBV15 and TRBJ1-2, the full variable domain reads DAMVIQNPRYQVTQFGKPVTLSCSQTLNHNVMYWYQQKSSQAPKLLFHYYDKDFNNEADTPDNFQSRRPNTSFCFLDIRSPGLGDTAMYLCATSREPAGIYPNYGYTFGSGTRLTVV.

The CDR3 is CASSLDGTSSPKQFF. In DNA form, the CDR3 reads TGTGCCAGCAGCCTAGATGGGACTAGTTCCCCTAAGCAGTTCTTC. This chain links TRBV7-2 with TRBJ2-1; TRBD2 aligns across 8 bases. In germline, CDR1 is SGHTA, CDR2 FQGNSA. The ends lost 5 bases at V and 11 bases at J; junction bases unmatched: 14. The CDR3 loop spans 15 amino acids. Variable domain in full (rest from reference TRBV7-2 and TRBJ2-1): GAGVSQSPSNKVTEKGKDVELRCDPISGHTALYWYRQSLGQGLEFLIYFQGNSAPDKSGLPSDRFSAERTGGSVSTLTIQRTQQEDSAVYLCASSLDGTSSPKQFFGPGTRLTVL.